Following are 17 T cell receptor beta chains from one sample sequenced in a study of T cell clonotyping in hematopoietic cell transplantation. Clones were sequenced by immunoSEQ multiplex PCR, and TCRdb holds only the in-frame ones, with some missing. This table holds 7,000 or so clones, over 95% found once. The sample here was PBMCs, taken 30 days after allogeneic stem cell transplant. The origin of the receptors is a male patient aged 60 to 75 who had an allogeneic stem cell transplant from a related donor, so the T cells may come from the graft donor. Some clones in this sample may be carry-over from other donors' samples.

The CDR3 coding sequence is TGTGCCAGCTCACCACTCGACAGGGATTTCTATGGCTACACCTTC. It codes for CASSPLDRDFYGYTF. The V call is TRBV18, the J call TRBJ1-2, with TRBD1 matching over 7 bases. The germline CDR1 and CDR2 sequences are KGHSH and LQKENI. The CDR3 spans 15 residues. Germline trimming cut 1 base from V and 4 bases from J; bases unmatched to any gene: 6.

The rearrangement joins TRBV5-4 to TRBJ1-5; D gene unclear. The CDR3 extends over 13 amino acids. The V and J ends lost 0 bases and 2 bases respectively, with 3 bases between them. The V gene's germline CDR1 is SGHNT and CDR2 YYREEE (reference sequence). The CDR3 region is CASSLDGNQPQHF. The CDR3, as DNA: TGTGCCAGCAGCTTGGATGGCAATCAGCCCCAGCATTTT. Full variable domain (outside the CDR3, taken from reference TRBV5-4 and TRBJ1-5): ETGVTQSPTHLIKTRGQQVTLRCSSQSGHNTVSWYQQALGQGPQFIFQYYREEENGRGNFPPRFSGLQFPNYSSELNVNALELDDSALYLCASSLDGNQPQHFGDGTRLSIL.

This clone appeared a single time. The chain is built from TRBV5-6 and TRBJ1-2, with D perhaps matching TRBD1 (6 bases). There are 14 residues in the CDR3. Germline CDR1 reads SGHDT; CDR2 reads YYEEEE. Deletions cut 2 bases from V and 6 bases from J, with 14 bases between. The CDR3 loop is CASSFLRGTNGYTF. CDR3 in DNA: TGTGCCAGCAGCTTTCTCAGGGGAACGAATGGCTACACCTTC.

In DNA, the CDR3 is TGTGCCAGCAGTCTCGGACAACTGAACACCGGGGAGCTGTTTTTT. It codes for CASSLGQLNTGELFF. V is TRBV2 and J is TRBJ2-2, with a possible D match to TRBD1 (5 bases). CDR3 size: 15 residues. Trimming took off 5 bases at V and 1 base at J, with 11 bases between the two ends. Germline V gene sequence: CDR1 SNHLY, CDR2 FYNNEI.

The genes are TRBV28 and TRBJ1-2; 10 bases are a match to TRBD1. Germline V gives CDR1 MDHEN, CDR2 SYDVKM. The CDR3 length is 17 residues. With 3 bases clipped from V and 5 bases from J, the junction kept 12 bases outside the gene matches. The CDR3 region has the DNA TGTGCCAGCAGTTTCCCTTTAGACAGGGGGCTAGGGTATGGCTACACCTTC. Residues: CASSFPLDRGLGYGYTF.

The CDR3 nucleotides read TGTGCCAGCAGCCCTGCCCCCCAAGAGACCCAGTACTTC. Amino acid sequence: CASSPAPQETQYF. The V gene is TRBV7-3, the J gene TRBJ2-5; D is unresolved. V was cut by 5 bases and J by 1 base, with 8 bases left in between. Germline V lookup: CDR1 SGHTA, CDR2 FQGTGA. The CDR3 length is 13 residues.

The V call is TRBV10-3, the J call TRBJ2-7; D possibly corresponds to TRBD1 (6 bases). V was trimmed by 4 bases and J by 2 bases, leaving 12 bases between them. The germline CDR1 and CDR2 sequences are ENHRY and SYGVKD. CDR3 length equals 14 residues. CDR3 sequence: CAISVSDSAYEQYF. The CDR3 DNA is TGTGCCATCAGTGTCTCGGACAGTGCCTACGAGCAGTACTTC.

The chain's CDR3 is CASSQLRTEGGISPLHF. The CDR3 DNA reads TGCGCCAGCAGCCAACTACGAACAGAAGGGGGAATTTCACCCCTCCACTTT. V is TRBV4-1 and J is TRBJ1-6; weak D call: TRBD1 (6 bases). The CDR3 is 17 residues long. Germline-derived CDR1 and CDR2 are MGHRA and YSYEKL. Trimming removed 2 bases from V and 9 bases from J, with 20 bases in between.

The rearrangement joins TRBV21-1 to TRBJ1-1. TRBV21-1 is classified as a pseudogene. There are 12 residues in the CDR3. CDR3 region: CASKKVPTEAFF. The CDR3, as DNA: TGTGCCAGCAAAAAGGTTCCGACTGAAGCTTTCTTT.

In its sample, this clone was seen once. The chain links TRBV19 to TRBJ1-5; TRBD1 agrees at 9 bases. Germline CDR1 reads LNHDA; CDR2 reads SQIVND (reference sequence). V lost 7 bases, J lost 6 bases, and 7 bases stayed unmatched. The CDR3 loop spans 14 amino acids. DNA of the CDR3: TGTGCCAGTACCGTGGACAGGGGAAGTCAGCCCCAGCATTTT. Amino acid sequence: CASTVDRGSQPQHF. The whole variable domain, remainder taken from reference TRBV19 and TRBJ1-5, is DGGITQSPKYLFRKEGQNVTLSCEQNLNHDAMYWYRQDPGQGLRLIYYSQIVNDFQKGDIAEGYSVSREKKESFPLTVTSAQKNPTAFYLCASTVDRGSQPQHFGDGTRLSIL.

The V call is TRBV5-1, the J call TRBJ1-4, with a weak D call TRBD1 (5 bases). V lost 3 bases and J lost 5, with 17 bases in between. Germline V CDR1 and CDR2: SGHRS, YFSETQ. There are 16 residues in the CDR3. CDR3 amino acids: CASSYEGPGGNEKLFF. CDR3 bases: TGCGCCAGCAGCTATGAGGGGCCCGGAGGAAATGAAAAACTGTTTTTT.

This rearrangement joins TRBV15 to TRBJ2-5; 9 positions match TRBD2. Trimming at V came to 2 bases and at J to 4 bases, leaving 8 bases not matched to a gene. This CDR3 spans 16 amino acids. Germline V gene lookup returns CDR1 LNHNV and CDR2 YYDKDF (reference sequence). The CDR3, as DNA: TGTGCCACCAGCAGACCCGGGGCTAGCGGGGTAGAGACCCAGTACTTC. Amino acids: CATSRPGASGVETQYF.

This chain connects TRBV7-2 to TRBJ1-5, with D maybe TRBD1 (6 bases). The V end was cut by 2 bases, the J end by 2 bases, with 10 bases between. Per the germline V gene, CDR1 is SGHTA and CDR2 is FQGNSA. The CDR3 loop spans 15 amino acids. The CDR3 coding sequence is TGTGCCAGCAGCTTACAGGGGTCGGGCAATCAGCCCCAGCATTTT. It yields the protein CASSLQGSGNQPQHF.

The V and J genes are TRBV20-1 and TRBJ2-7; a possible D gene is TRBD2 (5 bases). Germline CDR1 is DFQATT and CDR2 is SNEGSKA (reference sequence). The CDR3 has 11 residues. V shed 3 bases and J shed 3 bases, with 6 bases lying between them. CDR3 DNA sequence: TGCAGTGCTAGTCGGGGCTACGAGCAGTACTTC. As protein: CSASRGYEQYF.

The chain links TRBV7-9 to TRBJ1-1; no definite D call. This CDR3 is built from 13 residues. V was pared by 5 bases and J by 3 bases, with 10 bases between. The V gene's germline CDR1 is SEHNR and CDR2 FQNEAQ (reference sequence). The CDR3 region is CASSLEGDTEAFF. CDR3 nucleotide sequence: TGTGCCAGCAGCCTAGAAGGCGACACTGAAGCTTTCTTT.

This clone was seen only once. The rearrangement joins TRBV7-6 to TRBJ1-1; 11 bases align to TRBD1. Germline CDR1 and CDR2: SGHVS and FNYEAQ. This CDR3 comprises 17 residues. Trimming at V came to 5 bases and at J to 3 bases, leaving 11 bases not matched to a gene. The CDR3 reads CASSRSRDRGRHTEAFF. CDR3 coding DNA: TGTGCCAGCAGCCGGTCCCGGGACAGGGGGAGACACACTGAAGCTTTCTTT. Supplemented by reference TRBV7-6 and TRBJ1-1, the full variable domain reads GAGVSQSPRYKVTKRGQDVALRCDPISGHVSLYWYRQALGQGPEFLTYFNYEAQQDKSGLPNDRFSAERPEGSISTLTIQRTEQRDSAMYRCASSRSRDRGRHTEAFFGQGTRLTVV.

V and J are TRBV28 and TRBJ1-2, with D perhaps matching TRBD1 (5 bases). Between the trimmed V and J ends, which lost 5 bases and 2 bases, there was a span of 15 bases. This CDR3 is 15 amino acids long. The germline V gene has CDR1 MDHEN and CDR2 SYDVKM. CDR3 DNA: TGTGCCAGCAGTAGGCCCTTGGAGGGGAACTATGGCTACACCTTC. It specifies CASSRPLEGNYGYTF.